This record concerns one T cell receptor (beta chain) sequence. Its antigen is unknown. Sequencing relied on a cDNA template that was reverse transcribed from extracted RNA. Libraries were prepared by immunoSEQ multiplex PCR; TCRdb keeps only in-frame clonotypes and omits some of them. This sample carries around 190,000 clones, over 55% of them seen once, and the ten largest clones take over 1%. Germline V CDR1 and CDR2: MNHNY, SVGAGI (reference sequence). Trimming removed 5 bases from V and 0 bases from J; junction bases left unmatched: 5. The CDR3 loop spans 15 amino acids. This sample is part of a study of CD8+ T cells in alopecia areata. Study results and caveats: Scalp specimens additionally yield sequences from normal skin's resident alphabeta T cells. Tofacitinib significantly reduced both scalp clonality and expanded CD8+ clones among the top 100. Scalp and blood retained many expanded lesional clones during tofacitinib. Clonality was higher in lesional than normal scalp, especially in alopecia totalis/universalis.

The treatment here: oral pan-JAK inhibitor, 5-10 mg twice daily. This clonotype was sampled from a human donor with alopecia areata. The input for sequencing was CD4+ T cells sorted from blood, taken at week 24, from a patient treated with tofacitinib. The chain is built from TRBV6-6 and TRBJ1-2; 8 bases align to TRBD1. CDR3 sequence reads: CASSRKQGANYGYTF. The CDR3 coding sequence is TGTGCCAGCAGTCGCAAACAGGGGGCTAACTATGGCTACACCTTC.